The 19 T cell receptor beta chains reported below all come from one sample, sequenced in a study of T-cell memory formation after mild COVID-19. TCRdb passed the 5' RACE reads through MiXCR, listing each CDR3 protein once. Here the sample spans almost 35,000 distinct CDR3 sequences, 7% to 8% being singletons. The sample taken for sequencing was PBMCs or a T cell subset sorted from them (not recorded which). The receptors originated from a man younger than 30 who had mild COVID-19 (a few samples of this study predate the infection). Cell type and time point are not known.

In this sample, this clonotype turned up many times. The chain combines TRBV6-1 with TRBJ2-3; D could derive from TRBD1 or TRBD2 (6 bases each). This CDR3 is 13 amino acids long. CDR1 MNHNS and CDR2 SASEGT come from the germline V gene. V was trimmed by 8 bases and J by 4 bases, leaving 13 bases between them. The CDR3 sequence: CASGGLGADTQYF. CDR3 coding DNA: TGTGCCAGCGGGGGGCTAGGCGCAGATACGCAGTATTTT.

The chain links TRBV2 to TRBJ2-7, with D possibly being TRBD2 (6 bases). The length of the CDR3 is 14 residues. V lost 5 bases and J 6 bases, leaving 17 bases between the germline ends. The germline gives CDR1 SNHLY, CDR2 FYNNEI. CDR3: CASSSGLGRGEQYF. The CDR3 region has the DNA TGTGCCAGCAGTTCGGGACTGGGAAGGGGCGAGCAGTACTTC.

This clonotype was seen at least ten times. The chain has TRBV18 and TRBJ1-3, with D unresolved. Trimming stripped 0 bases from V and 1 base from J, with 7 bases between. This CDR3 comprises 15 residues. Germline CDR1 and CDR2: KGHSH and LQKENI. The CDR3 DNA sequence: TGTGCCAGCTCACCACCGGTCGGGTCTGGAAACACCATATATTTT. Encoded protein: CASSPPVGSGNTIYF. Looking up the rest from reference TRBV18 and TRBJ1-3 gives the full variable domain: NAGVMQNPRHLVRRRGQEARLRCSPMKGHSHVYWYRQLPEEGLKFMVYLQKENIIDESGMPKERFSAEFPKEGPSILRIQQVVRGDSAAYFCASSPPVGSGNTIYFGEGSWLTVV.

The chain couples TRBV5-1 to TRBJ2-3; 12 positions match TRBD1. V lost 4 bases, J lost 5 bases, and 5 bases stayed unmatched. Germline assignment: CDR1 SGHRS and CDR2 YFSETQ. CDR3 size: 15 residues. The CDR3 is CASSRRDRGRDTQYF. The CDR3 bases are TGCGCCAGCAGCCGGAGGGACAGGGGGCGAGATACGCAGTATTTT.

This clonotype appeared many times. The chain combines TRBV5-1 with TRBJ2-5, with TRBD1 identical over 7 bases. The V gene end was trimmed by 3 bases and the J gene end by 5 bases; junction bases not matched to a gene: 4. Germline assignment: CDR1 SGHRS and CDR2 YFSETQ. This CDR3 region has 13 residues. The CDR3 coding sequence is TGCGCCAGCAGCTCGACAGGGCCGGAGACCCAGTACTTC. Its protein is CASSSTGPETQYF. The full variable domain, its missing parts supplied by reference TRBV5-1 and TRBJ2-5, is KAGVTQTPRYLIKTRGQQVTLSCSPISGHRSVSWYQQTPGQGLQFLFEYFSETQRNKGNFPGRFSGRQFSNSRSEMNVSTLELGDSALYLCASSSTGPETQYFGPGTRLLVL.

V is TRBV11-2 and J is TRBJ1-6; 10 positions match TRBD1. This CDR3 comprises 16 residues. Germline-derived CDR1 and CDR2 are SGHAT and FQNNGV. The junction had 11 bases not matched to a gene; V was cut back by 1 base and J by 14 bases. The CDR3 nucleotides read TGTGCCAGCAGCTTAGGGGGACAGGGGTTCTCGGATTCCCTCCACTTT. Its protein is CASSLGGQGFSDSLHF.

On this clonotype: This could be a read error, since a much larger clone is one nucleotide away. No conserved phenylalanine or tryptophan ends this CDR3, so it is likely a read error. The limits of the CDR3 on the DNA are not certain, so only TCRdb's listed CDR3 is given. J is TRBJ1-2 and V is TRBV28; TRBD1, the table's D call, was not compared with the DNA. The CDR3 length is 13 residues, termini included. Germline assignment: CDR1 MDHEN and CDR2 SYDVKM. The CDR3 loop reads CASSSGQDYGDTL.

In its sample, this clonotype was seen many times. This chain joins TRBV12-3 or TRBV12-4 and TRBJ1-5; D call uncertain. Trimming pared 6 bases from V and 0 bases from J, leaving 15 bases between. This CDR3 contains 16 residues. CDR3 amino acids: CASRTSTGVSNQPQHF. The CDR3 DNA sequence: TGTGCCAGCAGAACTTCGACTGGGGTTAGCAATCAGCCCCAGCATTTT.

This clonotype was recorded many times. The CDR3 loop is CASSGRWAFF. The CDR3 DNA follows: TGTGCCAGCAGCGGGCGTTGGGCTTTCTTT. The chain combines TRBV7-9 with TRBJ1-1; the D is unclear. Trimming left V 5 bases short and J 11 bases short, with 9 bases between. The germline V gene encodes CDR1 SEHNR and CDR2 FQNEAQ (reference sequence). CDR3 size: 10 residues.

This clonotype was observed at least ten times. CDR3 loop: CASSGGFSNQPQHF. DNA of the CDR3: TGTGCCAGCAGTGGGGGGTTCTCTAATCAGCCCCAGCATTTT. The chain joins TRBV6-1 to TRBJ1-5; weak D call: TRBD1 (5 bases). CDR3 length: 14 residues. Germline V CDR1 and CDR2: MNHNS, SASEGT. Deletions cut 4 bases from V and 4 bases from J, with 11 bases between.

This clonotype was seen repeatedly, ten times or more. The V gene is TRBV7-2, the J gene TRBJ2-1; the D is unclear. The germline V gene has CDR1 SGHTA and CDR2 FQGNSA. V was cut by 0 bases and J by 4 bases, with 4 bases left in between. The CDR3 covers 13 residues. CDR3 DNA sequence: TGTGCCAGCAGCTTAGCGGAATACAATGAGCAGTTCTTC. Translating it yields CASSLAEYNEQFF.

This clonotype has at least ten counts. The gene calls are TRBV6-2 or TRBV6-3 and TRBJ2-7; 10 nucleotides line up with TRBD1. V lost 6 bases to trimming and J lost 6 bases; unmatched junction nucleotides: 8. The CDR3 covers 14 residues. CDR1 and CDR2 (germline): MNHEY, SVGEGT. The CDR3 here is CASSTRQGAIEQYV. CDR3 coding DNA: TGTGCCAGCAGCACACGACAGGGGGCCATCGAGCAGTACGTC.

This clonotype was seen more than once but under ten times. The chain joins TRBV6-5 to TRBJ1-3; 9 bases match TRBD1. Germline lookup yields CDR1 MNHEY and CDR2 SVGAGI. There are 15 residues in the CDR3. J gave up 2 bases and V 6 bases, and 5 bases lay outside the gene matches. CDR3 region: CASRSQGATGNTIYF. The CDR3 bases are TGTGCCAGCAGGTCACAGGGGGCAACTGGAAACACCATATATTTT.

This clonotype was detected ten times or more. This sequence joins TRBV24-1 and TRBJ2-3; D uncertain. The CDR3 is 16 residues long. Germline V gene lookup returns CDR1 KGHDR and CDR2 SFDVKD. Deletions cut 1 base from V and 2 bases from J, with 12 bases between. CDR3 DNA: TGTGCCACCAGTGATTTTTCCGACACCAACACAGATACGCAGTATTTT. Protein: CATSDFSDTNTDTQYF.

This clonotype was found many times. This chain joins TRBV29-1 and TRBJ2-1; tentatively, D is TRBD2 (5 bases). CDR1 and CDR2 from the germline V gene are SQVTM and ANQGSEA. Trimming removed 6 bases from V and 10 bases from J, with 13 bases in between. The CDR3 consists of 11 residues. The CDR3, as DNA: TGCAGCGTGGCCCCCGGAGGAGAGCAGTTCTTC. It yields the protein CSVAPGGEQFF.

This clonotype was seen repeatedly, ten times or more. This chain uses TRBV20-1 with TRBJ2-3, with 7 bases aligning to TRBD2. The trim removed 0 bases at V and 1 base at J, leaving 1 base unmatched. The CDR3 has 14 amino acids. CDR1 is DFQATT and CDR2 is SNEGSKA in the germline V gene (reference sequence). Here the CDR3 DNA reads TGCAGTGCTAGAGATGGGGGGGGCACAGATACGCAGTATTTT. Protein sequence: CSARDGGGTDTQYF.

In this sample, this clonotype turned up many times. The genes are TRBV24-1 and TRBJ2-1, with TRBD1 matching 10 bases. The CDR3 totals 14 residues. Germline V gives CDR1 KGHDR, CDR2 SFDVKD. After removal of 9 bases from V and 8 bases from J, the junction contained 9 bases not matched to a gene. DNA of the CDR3: TGTGCCACCGCGGAGACAGGGGGCAGGGATGAGCAGTTCTTC. Residues: CATAETGGRDEQFF.

The J gene is TRBJ2-7, the V gene TRBV12-3 or TRBV12-4; D is perhaps TRBD1 (6 bases). Trimming stripped 1 base from V and 3 bases from J, with 10 bases between. The CDR3 totals 14 residues. This chain's CDR3 is CASSLERGSYEQYF. The CDR3 nucleotides are TGTGCCAGCAGTTTAGAGAGGGGGAGCTACGAGCAGTACTTC.

This clonotype has at least ten counts. This sequence joins TRBV5-5 and TRBJ2-3; tentative D call: TRBD2 (6 bases). CDR3 length equals 15 residues. Germline lookup yields CDR1 SGHKS and CDR2 YYEKEE (reference sequence). V dropped 0 bases and J dropped 4 bases, with 12 bases sitting between them. The CDR3 bases are TGTGCCAGCAGCTTGGTCAGCGGGTCCGCAGATACGCAGTATTTT. Translated: CASSLVSGSADTQYF.